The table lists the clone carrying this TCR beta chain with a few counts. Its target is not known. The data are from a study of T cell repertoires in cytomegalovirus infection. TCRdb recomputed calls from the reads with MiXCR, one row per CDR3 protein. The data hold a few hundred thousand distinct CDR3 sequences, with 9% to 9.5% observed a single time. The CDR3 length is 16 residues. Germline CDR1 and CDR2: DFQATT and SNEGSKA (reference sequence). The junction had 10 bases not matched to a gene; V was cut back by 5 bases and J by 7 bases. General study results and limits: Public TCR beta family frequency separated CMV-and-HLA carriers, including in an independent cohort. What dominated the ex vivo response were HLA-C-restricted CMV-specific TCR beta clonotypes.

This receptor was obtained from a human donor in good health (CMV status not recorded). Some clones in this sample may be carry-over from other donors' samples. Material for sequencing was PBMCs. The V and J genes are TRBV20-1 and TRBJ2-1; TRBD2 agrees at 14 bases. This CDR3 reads CSAPGLAGGVGNEQFF. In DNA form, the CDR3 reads TGCAGTGCTCCCGGACTAGCGGGAGGTGTGGGTAATGAGCAGTTCTTC.